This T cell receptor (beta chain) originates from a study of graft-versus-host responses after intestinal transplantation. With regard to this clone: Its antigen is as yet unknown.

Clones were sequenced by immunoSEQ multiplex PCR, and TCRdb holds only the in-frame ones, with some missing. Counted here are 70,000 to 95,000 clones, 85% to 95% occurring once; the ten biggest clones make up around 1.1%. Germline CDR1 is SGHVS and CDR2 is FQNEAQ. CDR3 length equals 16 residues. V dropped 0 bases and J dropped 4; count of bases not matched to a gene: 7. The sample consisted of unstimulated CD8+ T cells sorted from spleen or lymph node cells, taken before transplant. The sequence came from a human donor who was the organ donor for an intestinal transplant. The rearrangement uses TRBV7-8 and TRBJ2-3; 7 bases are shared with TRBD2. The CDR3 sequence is CASSLAAGEGSDTQYF. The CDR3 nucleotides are TGTGCCAGCAGCTTAGCGGCGGGAGAGGGATCAGATACGCAGTATTTT. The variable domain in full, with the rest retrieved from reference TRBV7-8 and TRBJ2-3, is GAGVSQSPRYKVAKRGQDVALRCDPISGHVSLFWYQQALGQGPEFLTYFQNEAQLDKSGLPSDRFFAERPEGSVSTLKIQRTQQEDSAVYLCASSLAAGEGSDTQYFGPGTRLTVL.